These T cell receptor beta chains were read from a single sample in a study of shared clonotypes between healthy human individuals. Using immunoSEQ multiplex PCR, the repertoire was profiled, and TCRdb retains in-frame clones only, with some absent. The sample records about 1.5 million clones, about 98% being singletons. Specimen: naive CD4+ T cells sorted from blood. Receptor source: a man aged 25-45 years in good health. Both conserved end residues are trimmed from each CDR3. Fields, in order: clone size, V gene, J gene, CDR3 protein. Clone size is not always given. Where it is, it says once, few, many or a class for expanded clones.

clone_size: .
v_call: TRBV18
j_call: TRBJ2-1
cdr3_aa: ASSPLAGGPDEQF

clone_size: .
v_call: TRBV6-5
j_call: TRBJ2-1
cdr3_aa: ASSILAGDSGRF

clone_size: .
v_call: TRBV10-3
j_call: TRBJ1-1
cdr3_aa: AVGRAIGAEAF

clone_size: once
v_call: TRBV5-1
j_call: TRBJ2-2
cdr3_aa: ASSADRKGGELF

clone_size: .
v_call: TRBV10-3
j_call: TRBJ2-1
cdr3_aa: AISEVGGSNEQF

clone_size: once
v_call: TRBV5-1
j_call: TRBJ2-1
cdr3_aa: ASSRGTSGHSYNEQF

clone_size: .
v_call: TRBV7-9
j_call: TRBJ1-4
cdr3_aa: ASSYRATGEKLF

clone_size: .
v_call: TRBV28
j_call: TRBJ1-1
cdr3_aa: ASSFDAKAF

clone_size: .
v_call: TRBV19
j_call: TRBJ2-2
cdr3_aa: ASHTGRAGELF

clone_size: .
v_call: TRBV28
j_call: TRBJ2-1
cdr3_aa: ASNTARTEQF

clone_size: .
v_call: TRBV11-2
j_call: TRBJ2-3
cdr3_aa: ASTSGGDTQY

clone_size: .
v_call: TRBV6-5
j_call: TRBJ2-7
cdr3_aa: ASSRQGWSEQY

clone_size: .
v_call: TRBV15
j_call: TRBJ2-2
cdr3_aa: ATSRDRNRGRSGELF

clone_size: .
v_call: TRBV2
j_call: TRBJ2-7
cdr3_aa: ASSVMGGLDEQY

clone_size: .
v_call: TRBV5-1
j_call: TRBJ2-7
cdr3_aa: ASSLAGGLVFEQY

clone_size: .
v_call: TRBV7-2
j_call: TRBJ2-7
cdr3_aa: ASSFLGTYEQY

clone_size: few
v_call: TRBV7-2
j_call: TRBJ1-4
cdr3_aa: ASAVPRGRQEKLF